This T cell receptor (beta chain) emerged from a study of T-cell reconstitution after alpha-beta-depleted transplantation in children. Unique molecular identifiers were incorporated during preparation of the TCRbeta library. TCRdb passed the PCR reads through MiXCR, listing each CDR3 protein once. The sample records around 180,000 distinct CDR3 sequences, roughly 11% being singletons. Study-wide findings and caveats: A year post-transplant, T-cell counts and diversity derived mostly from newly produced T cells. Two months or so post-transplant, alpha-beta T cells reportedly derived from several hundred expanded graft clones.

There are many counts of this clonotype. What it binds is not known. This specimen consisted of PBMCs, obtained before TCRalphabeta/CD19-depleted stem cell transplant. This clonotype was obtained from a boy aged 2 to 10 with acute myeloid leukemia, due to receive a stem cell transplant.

CDR3: CASSQDMTQEQFF. The DNA for the CDR3 is TGTGCCAGCAGCCAAGATATGACTCAGGAGCAGTTCTTC. The chain combines TRBV3-1 with TRBJ2-1; D is undetermined. This CDR3 contains 13 residues. Germline V gene lookup returns CDR1 LGHDT and CDR2 YNNKEL (reference sequence). V lost 0 bases and J 10 bases, leaving 10 bases between the germline ends.